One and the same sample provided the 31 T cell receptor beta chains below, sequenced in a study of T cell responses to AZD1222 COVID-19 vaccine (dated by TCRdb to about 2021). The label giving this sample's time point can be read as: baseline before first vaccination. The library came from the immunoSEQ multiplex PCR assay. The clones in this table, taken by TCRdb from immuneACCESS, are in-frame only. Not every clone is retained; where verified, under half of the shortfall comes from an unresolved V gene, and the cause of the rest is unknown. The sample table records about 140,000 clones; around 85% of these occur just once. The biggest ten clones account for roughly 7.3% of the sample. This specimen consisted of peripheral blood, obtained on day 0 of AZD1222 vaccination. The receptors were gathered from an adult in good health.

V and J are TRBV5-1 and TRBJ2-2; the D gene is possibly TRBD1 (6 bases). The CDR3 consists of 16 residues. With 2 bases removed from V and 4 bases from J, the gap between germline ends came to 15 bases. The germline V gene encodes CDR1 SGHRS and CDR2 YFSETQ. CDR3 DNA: TGCGCCAGCAGCTTAGACAGGCCCGTAGTCACCGGGGAGCTGTTTTTT. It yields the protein CASSLDRPVVTGELFF.

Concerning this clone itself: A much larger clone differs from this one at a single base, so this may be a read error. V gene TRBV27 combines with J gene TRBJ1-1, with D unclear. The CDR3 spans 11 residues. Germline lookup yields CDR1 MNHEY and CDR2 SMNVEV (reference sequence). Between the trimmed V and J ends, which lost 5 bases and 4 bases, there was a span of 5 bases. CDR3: CASSTGTEAFF. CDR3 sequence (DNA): TGTGCCAGCAGTACGGGCACTGAAGCTTTCTTT.

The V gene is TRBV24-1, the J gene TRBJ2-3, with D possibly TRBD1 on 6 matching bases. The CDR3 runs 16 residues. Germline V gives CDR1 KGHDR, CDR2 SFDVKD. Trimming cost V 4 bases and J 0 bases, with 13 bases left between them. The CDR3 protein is CATSDPDSPSTDTQYF. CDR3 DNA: TGTGCCACCAGTGACCCGGACAGCCCCAGCACAGATACGCAGTATTTT.

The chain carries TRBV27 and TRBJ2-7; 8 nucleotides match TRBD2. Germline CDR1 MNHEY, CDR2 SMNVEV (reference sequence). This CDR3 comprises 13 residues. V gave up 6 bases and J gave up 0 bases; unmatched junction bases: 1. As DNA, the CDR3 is TGTGCCAGCAGCGGGGGGGCCTCCTACGAGCAGTACTTC. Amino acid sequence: CASSGGASYEQYF.

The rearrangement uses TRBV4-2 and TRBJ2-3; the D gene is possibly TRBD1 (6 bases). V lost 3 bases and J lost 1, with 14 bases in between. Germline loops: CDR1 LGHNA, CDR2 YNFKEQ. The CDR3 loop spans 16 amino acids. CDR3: CASSHQTKGGTDTQYF. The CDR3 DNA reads TGTGCCAGCAGCCACCAAACAAAGGGGGGCACAGATACGCAGTATTTT.

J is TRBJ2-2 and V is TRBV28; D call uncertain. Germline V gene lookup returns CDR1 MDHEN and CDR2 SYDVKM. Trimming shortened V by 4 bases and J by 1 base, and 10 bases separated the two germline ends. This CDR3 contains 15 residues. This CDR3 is CASSSNGLNTGELFF. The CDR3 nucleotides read TGTGCCAGCAGTTCGAACGGCCTGAACACCGGGGAGCTGTTTTTT.

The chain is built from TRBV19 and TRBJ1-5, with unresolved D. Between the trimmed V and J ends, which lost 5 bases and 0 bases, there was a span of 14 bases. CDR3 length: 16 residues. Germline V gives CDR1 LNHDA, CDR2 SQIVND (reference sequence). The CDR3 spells CASSSMTQYSNQPQHF. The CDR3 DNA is TGTGCCAGTAGTTCGATGACACAGTATAGCAATCAGCCCCAGCATTTT. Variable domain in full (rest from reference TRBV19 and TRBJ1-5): DGGITQSPKYLFRKEGQNVTLSCEQNLNHDAMYWYRQDPGQGLRLIYYSQIVNDFQKGDIAEGYSVSREKKESFPLTVTSAQKNPTAFYLCASSSMTQYSNQPQHFGDGTRLSIL.

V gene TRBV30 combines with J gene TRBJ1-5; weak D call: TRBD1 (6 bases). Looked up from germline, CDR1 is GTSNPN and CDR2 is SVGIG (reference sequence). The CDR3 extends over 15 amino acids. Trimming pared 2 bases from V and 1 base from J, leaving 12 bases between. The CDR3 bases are TGTGCCTGGAGTTTCGGGGGCGCGAGCAATCAGCCCCAGCATTTT. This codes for CAWSFGGASNQPQHF. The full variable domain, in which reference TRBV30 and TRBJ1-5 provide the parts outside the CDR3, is SQTIHQWPATLVQPVGSPLSLECTVEGTSNPNLYWYRQAAGRGLQLLFYSVGIGQISSEVPQNLSASRPQDRQFILSSKKLLLSDSGFYLCAWSFGGASNQPQHFGDGTRLSIL.

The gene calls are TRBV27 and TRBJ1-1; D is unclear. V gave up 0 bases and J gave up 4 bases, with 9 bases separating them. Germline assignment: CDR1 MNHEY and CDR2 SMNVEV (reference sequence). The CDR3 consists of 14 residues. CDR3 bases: TGTGCCAGCAGTTTATCCGGAGGGATCACTGAAGCTTTCTTT. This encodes CASSLSGGITEAFF.

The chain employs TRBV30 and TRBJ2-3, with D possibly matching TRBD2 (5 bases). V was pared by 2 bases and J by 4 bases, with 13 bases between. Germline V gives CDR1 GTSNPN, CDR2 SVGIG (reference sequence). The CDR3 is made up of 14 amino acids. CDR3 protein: CAWSLGVESDTQYF. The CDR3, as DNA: TGTGCCTGGAGTCTCGGGGTGGAGTCAGATACGCAGTATTTT.

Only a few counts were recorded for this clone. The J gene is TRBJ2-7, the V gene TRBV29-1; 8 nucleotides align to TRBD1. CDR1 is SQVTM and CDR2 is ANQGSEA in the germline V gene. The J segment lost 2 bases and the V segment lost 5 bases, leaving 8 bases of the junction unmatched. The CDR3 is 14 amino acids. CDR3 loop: CSVFPGGAPYEQYF. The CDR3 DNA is TGCAGCGTTTTTCCAGGGGGCGCCCCCTACGAGCAGTACTTC.

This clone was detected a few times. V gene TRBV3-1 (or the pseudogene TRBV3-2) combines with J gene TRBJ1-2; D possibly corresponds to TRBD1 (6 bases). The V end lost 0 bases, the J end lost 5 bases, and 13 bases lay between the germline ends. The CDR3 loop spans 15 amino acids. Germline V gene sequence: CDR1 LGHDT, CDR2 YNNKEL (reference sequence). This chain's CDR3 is CASSQDFRGAYGYTF. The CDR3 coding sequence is TGTGCCAGCAGCCAAGATTTCAGGGGCGCTTATGGCTACACCTTC.

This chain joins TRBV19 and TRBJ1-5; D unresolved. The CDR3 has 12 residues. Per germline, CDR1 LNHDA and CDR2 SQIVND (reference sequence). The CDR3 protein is CASRYSNQPQHF. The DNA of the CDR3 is TGTGCTTCGCGGTATAGCAATCAGCCCCAGCATTTT. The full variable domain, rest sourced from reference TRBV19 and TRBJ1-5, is DGGITQSPKYLFRKEGQNVTLSCEQNLNHDAMYWYRQDPGQGLRLIYYSQIVNDFQKGDIAEGYSVSREKKESFPLTVTSAQKNPTAFYLCASRYSNQPQHFGDGTRLSIL.

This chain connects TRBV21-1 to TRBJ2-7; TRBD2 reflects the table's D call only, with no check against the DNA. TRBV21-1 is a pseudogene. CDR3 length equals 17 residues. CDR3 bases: TGTGCCAGCAGCAAGCGAGCGGGCGGGAGTACAATGGGGGAGCAGTACTTC. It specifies CASSKRAGGSTMGEQYF.

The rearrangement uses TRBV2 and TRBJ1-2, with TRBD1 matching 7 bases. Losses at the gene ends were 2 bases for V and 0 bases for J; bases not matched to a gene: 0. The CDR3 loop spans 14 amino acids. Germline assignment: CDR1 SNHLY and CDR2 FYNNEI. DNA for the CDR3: TGTGCCAGCAGTGAAAGGGGGCCTAACTATGGCTACACCTTC. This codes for CASSERGPNYGYTF.

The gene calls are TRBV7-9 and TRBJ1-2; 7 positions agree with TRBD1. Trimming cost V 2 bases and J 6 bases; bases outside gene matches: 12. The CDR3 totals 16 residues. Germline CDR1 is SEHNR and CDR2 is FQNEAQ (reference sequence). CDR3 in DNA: TGTGCCAGCAGCTTAAGCGCGATGGAGACAGGGAATGGCTACACCTTC. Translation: CASSLSAMETGNGYTF. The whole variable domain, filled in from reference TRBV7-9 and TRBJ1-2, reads DTGVSQNPRHKITKRGQNVTFRCDPISEHNRLYWYRQTLGQGPEFLTYFQNEAQLEKSRLLSDRFSAERPKGSFSTLEIQRTEQGDSAMYLCASSLSAMETGNGYTFGSGTRLTVV.

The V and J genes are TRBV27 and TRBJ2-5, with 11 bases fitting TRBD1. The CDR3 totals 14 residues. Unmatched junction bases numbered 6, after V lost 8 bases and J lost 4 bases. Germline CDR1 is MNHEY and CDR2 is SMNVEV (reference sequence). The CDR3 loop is CASGRTGGLETQYF. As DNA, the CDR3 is TGTGCCAGCGGACGGACAGGGGGCTTAGAGACCCAGTACTTC.

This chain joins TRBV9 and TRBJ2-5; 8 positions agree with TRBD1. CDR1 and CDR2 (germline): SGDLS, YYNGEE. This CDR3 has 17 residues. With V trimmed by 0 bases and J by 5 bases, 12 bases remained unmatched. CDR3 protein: CASSVGASGQAGETQYF. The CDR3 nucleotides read TGTGCCAGCAGCGTAGGGGCCTCGGGACAGGCTGGTGAGACCCAGTACTTC.

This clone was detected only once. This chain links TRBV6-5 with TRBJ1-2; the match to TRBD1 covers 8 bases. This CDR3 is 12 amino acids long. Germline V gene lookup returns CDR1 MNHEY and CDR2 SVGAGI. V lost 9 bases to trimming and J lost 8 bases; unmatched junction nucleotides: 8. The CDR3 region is CASLQGGGGYTF. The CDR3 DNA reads TGTGCCAGTCTACAGGGGGGTGGAGGCTACACCTTC.

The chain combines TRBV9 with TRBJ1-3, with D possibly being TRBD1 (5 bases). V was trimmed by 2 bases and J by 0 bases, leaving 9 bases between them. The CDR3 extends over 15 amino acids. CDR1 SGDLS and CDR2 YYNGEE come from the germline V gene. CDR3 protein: CASSVSGGSGNTIYF. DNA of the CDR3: TGTGCCAGCAGCGTTAGCGGGGGCTCTGGAAACACCATATATTTT.

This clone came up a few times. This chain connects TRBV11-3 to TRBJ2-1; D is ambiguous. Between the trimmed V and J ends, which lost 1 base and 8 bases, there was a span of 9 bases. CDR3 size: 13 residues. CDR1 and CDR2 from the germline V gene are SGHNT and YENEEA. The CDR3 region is CASSLGPTYEQFF. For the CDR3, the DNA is TGTGCCAGCAGCTTAGGTCCAACGTATGAGCAGTTCTTC.

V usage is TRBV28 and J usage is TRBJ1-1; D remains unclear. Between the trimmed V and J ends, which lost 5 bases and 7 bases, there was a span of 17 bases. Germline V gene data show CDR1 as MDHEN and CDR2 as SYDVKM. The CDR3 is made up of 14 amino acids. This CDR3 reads CASSPLGPGLEAFF. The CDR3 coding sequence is TGTGCCAGCAGTCCCCTGGGCCCAGGCCTTGAAGCTTTCTTT.

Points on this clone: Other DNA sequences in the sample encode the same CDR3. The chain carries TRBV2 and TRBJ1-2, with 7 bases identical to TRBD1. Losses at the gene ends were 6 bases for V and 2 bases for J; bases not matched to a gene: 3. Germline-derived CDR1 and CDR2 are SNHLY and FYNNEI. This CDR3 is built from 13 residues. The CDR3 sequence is CASSGQANYGYTF. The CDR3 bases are TGTGCCAGCAGCGGACAGGCGAACTATGGCTACACCTTC.

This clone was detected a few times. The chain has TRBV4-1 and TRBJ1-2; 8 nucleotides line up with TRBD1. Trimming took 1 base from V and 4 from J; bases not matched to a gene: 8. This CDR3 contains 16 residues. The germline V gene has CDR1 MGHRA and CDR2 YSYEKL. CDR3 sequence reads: CASSQVRQGLIYGYTF. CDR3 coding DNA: TGCGCCAGCAGCCAAGTCCGACAGGGGTTAATCTATGGCTACACCTTC.

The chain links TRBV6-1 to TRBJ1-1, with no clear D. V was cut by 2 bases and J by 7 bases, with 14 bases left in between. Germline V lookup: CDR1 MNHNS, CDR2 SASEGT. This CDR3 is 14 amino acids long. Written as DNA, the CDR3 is TGTGCCAGCAGTGAAATCGGCCCCCCCGGTGAAGCTTTCTTT. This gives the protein CASSEIGPPGEAFF.

CDR3 DNA: TGTGCCAGTAGTAAACAGGGTCGAGGGTACGACACTGAAGCTTTCTTT. It specifies CASSKQGRGYDTEAFF. V usage is TRBV19 and J usage is TRBJ1-1; a weak D match, TRBD1 (6 bases). The CDR3 extends over 16 amino acids. Trimming stripped 4 bases from V and 3 bases from J, with 18 bases between. Germline CDR1 is LNHDA and CDR2 is SQIVND (reference sequence). Looking up the rest from reference TRBV19 and TRBJ1-1 gives the full variable domain: DGGITQSPKYLFRKEGQNVTLSCEQNLNHDAMYWYRQDPGQGLRLIYYSQIVNDFQKGDIAEGYSVSREKKESFPLTVTSAQKNPTAFYLCASSKQGRGYDTEAFFGQGTRLTVV.

The CDR3 DNA reads TGTGCCAGCAGTCTCTGGACAGACGGCACAGATACGCAGTATTTT. Amino acid sequence: CASSLWTDGTDTQYF. The chain employs TRBV27 and TRBJ2-3; tentative D call: TRBD1 (6 bases). In germline, CDR1 is MNHEY, CDR2 SMNVEV (reference sequence). Trimming stripped 5 bases from V and 1 base from J, with 13 bases between. The CDR3 extends over 15 amino acids.

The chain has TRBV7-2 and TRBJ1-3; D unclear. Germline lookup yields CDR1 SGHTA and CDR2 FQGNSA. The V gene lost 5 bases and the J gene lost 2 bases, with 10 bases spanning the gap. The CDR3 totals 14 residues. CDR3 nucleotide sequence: TGTGCCAGCAGCCGCGAGGTAACTGGAAACACCATATATTTT. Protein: CASSREVTGNTIYF.

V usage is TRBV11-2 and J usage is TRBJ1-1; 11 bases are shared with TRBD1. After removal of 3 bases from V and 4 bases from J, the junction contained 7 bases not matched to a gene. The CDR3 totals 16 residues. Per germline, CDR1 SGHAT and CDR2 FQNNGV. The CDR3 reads CASSLGTGGQITEAFF. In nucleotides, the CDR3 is TGTGCCAGCAGCTTGGGGACAGGGGGTCAGATCACTGAAGCTTTCTTT.

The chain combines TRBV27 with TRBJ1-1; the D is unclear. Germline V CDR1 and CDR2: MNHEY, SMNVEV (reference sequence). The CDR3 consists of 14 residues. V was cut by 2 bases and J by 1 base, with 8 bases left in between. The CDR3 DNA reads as TGTGCCAGCAGTTTAGAACCAAAGAACACTGAAGCTTTCTTT. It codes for CASSLEPKNTEAFF.

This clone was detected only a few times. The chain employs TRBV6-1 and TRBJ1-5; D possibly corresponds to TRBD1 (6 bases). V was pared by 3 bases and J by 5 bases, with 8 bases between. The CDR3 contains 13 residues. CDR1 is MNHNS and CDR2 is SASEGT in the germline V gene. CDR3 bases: TGTGCCAGCAGTGATTCAGGGGATCAGCCCCAGCATTTT. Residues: CASSDSGDQPQHF.